This T cell receptor (beta chain) was captured by sequencing in a study of blood T cells in healthy people across ages. CDR1 and CDR2 from the germline V gene are SQVTM and ANQGSEA. Between the trimmed V and J ends, which lost 1 base and 4 bases, there was a span of 10 bases. This CDR3 comprises 13 residues. Alongside a J-beta primer mix, a sample-barcoded 5' primer served in a second PCR lasting roughly 6 to 11 cycles. TCRdb analysed the 5' RACE reads with MiXCR anew, one entry per CDR3 protein. Here the sample spans around 1,900,000 distinct CDR3 sequences, approximately 40% being singletons. This clonotype was counted between two and nine times.

Specimen: blood. The TCR comes from a human donor in good health. V gene TRBV29-1 combines with J gene TRBJ1-2; no reliable D call. CDR3 protein: CSVEASAPYGYTF. The CDR3, as DNA: TGCAGCGTTGAAGCCTCAGCCCCCTATGGCTACACCTTC.